This record looks at one T cell receptor (beta chain) sequence and its context. The antigen remains undetermined. This sample stems from a study of cytomegalovirus exposure and HLA in healthy donors. The PCR made use of 60 Vbeta and 13 Jbeta primers. Profiled with immunoSEQ multiplex PCR; TCRdb holds only in-frame clones, not every one. The listing contains about 150,000 clones. In germline, CDR1 is MNHNY, CDR2 SVGAGI (reference sequence). Trimming removed 0 bases from V and 1 base from J, with 9 bases in between. The CDR3 contains 15 residues. Findings and limits, study-wide: Most sequenced TCRs were rare (though some public TCRs occurred in many donors). The study labeled around 160 TCR beta chains cytomegalovirus-associated. Association with HLA alleles at 0.05 false discovery rate was found for 16,951 TCR beta sequences in a later analysis.

The source material was PBMCs. The sequence came from a woman aged 50 to 60 in good health and CMV-seronegative. The chain uses TRBV6-6 and TRBJ1-1; no firm D call. The DNA of the CDR3 is TGTGCCAGCAGTTACTCCCTTCCCGGGAACACTGAAGCTTTCTTT. Protein sequence: CASSYSLPGNTEAFF.